The 27 T cell receptor beta chains below all came from one sample that was sequenced in a study of blood T cells in healthy people across ages. Sample-barcoded 5' priming and a J-beta primer mix drove a second PCR of roughly 6 to 12 cycles. TCRdb re-derived calls from the 5' RACE reads in MiXCR, one entry per CDR3 protein. Here the sample spans hundreds of thousands of distinct CDR3 sequences, approximately 25% being singletons. These sequences were also reported in another study, on T cells of mothers and their children.

The sequencing input was blood. All receptors derive from a boy aged 5-17 years in good health.

There are many counts of this clonotype. V and J are TRBV11-2 and TRBJ2-5, with D hard to call. Germline values: CDR1 SGHAT, CDR2 FQNNGV. V was clipped by 5 bases and J by 4 bases, with 5 bases between them. There are 11 residues in the CDR3. CDR3 nucleotide sequence: TGTGCCAGCAGCGACGGAGAGACCCAGTACTTC. It translates to CASSDGETQYF.

The V and J genes are TRBV5-5 and TRBJ2-5, with D perhaps matching TRBD2 (7 bases). The assigned J gene may be wrong: the sequence end matches TRBJ2-1 better. Germline V gene lookup returns CDR1 SGHKS and CDR2 YYEKEE (reference sequence). The CDR3 consists of 14 residues. The CDR3 nucleotides are TGTGCCAGCAGCACCCGGGGGGCCGGAAATGAGCAGTTCTTC. Translated: CASSTRGAGNEQFF.

The CDR3 reads CATSEGAQGKGEQFF. Written as DNA, the CDR3 is TGTGCCACCAGTGAGGGGGCTCAGGGTAAGGGTGAGCAGTTCTTC. The rearrangement uses TRBV24-1 and TRBJ2-5; D may be TRBD1 (6 bases). The DNA end favors TRBJ2-1, so the J call may be wrong. Germline V gene lookup returns CDR1 KGHDR and CDR2 SFDVKD. This CDR3 comprises 15 residues.

V is TRBV11-2 and J is TRBJ1-1; perhaps TRBD1 as D (6 bases). CDR3 length: 17 amino acids. Germline CDR1 is SGHAT and CDR2 is FQNNGV. The V gene lost 1 base and the J gene lost 1 base, with 16 bases spanning the gap. The CDR3 bases are TGTGCCAGCAGCTTAGTGTTTAGGGGGGCCGCGAACACTGAAGCTTTCTTT. As protein: CASSLVFRGAANTEAFF.

The chain is built from TRBV12-5 and TRBJ2-3; D remains unclear. Germline CDR1 reads LGHNT; CDR2 reads FRNRAP. Deletions cut 1 base from V and 5 bases from J, with 4 bases between. This CDR3 has 12 amino acids. CDR3 sequence: CASGLAGDTQYF. The CDR3 bases are TGTGCTAGTGGTTTGGCAGGAGATACGCAGTATTTT.

The V call is TRBV29-1, the J call TRBJ2-7; D not resolved. Deletions cut 5 bases from V and 3 bases from J, with 14 bases between. This CDR3 has 13 amino acids. Germline V gives CDR1 SQVTM, CDR2 ANQGSEA. The DNA of the CDR3 is TGCAGCGTTTACCCAACCTCCCTCTACGAGCAGTACTTC. Its protein product is CSVYPTSLYEQYF.

The chain has TRBV10-3 and TRBJ1-6; D remains ambiguous. Trimming shortened V by 6 bases and J by 7 bases, and 13 bases separated the two germline ends. The CDR3 loop spans 14 amino acids. Germline CDR1 ENHRY, CDR2 SYGVKD. The CDR3 reads CAIREEEGNSPLHF. The CDR3, as DNA: TGTGCCATCAGGGAGGAGGAAGGGAATTCACCCCTCCACTTT.

The chain links TRBV11-2 to TRBJ2-3; 11 nucleotides agree with TRBD2. Germline CDR1 is SGHAT and CDR2 is FQNNGV. The V gene end was trimmed by 3 bases and the J gene end by 4 bases; junction bases not matched to a gene: 9. CDR3 length: 17 amino acids. The CDR3 coding sequence is TGTGCCAGCAGCTTGATGCCCGGGACTAGCGGATCAGATACGCAGTATTTT. Translating gives CASSLMPGTSGSDTQYF.

This clonotype occurred a few times. The chain recombines TRBV7-2 with TRBJ2-7; D perhaps matches TRBD1 (6 bases). Trimming stripped 4 bases from V and 3 bases from J, with 16 bases between. This CDR3 comprises 15 residues. Germline CDR1 and CDR2: SGHTA and FQGNSA. CDR3 nucleotides: TGTGCCAGCAGCTCCGCACAGGGCGCCTACTACGAGCAGTACTTC. Its protein product is CASSSAQGAYYEQYF.

This clonotype came up a few times. This sequence joins TRBV5-1 and TRBJ2-1, with 10 bases matching TRBD2. Germline loops: CDR1 SGHRS, CDR2 YFSETQ. With 1 base clipped from V and 8 bases from J, the junction kept 9 bases outside the gene matches. The CDR3 spans 16 residues. The CDR3 is CASSLTLAGSADEQFF. DNA for the CDR3: TGCGCCAGCAGCTTGACACTAGCGGGGAGTGCCGATGAGCAGTTCTTC.

J is TRBJ2-5 and V is TRBV6-2 or TRBV6-3; the D gene could be TRBD1 or TRBD2 (5 bases each). Germline V gives CDR1 MNHEY, CDR2 SVGEGT. The V end was cut by 6 bases, the J end by 5 bases, with 16 bases between. CDR3 length equals 14 residues. The CDR3 bases are TGTGCCAGCAGACCGCTCCCGGGGCGGGAGACCCAGTACTTC. Translating gives CASRPLPGRETQYF.

The gene calls are TRBV4-1 and TRBJ1-1; D is unresolved. Germline lookup yields CDR1 MGHRA and CDR2 YSYEKL. The V end was cut by 4 bases, the J end by 0 bases, with 9 bases between. The CDR3 is made up of 14 amino acids. The CDR3 sequence is CASSPDGVNTEAFF. DNA of the CDR3: TGCGCCAGCAGCCCGGACGGAGTGAACACTGAAGCTTTCTTT.

This clonotype was counted ten times or more. The chain carries TRBV5-1 and TRBJ2-5; D call uncertain. Germline assignment: CDR1 SGHRS and CDR2 YFSETQ. This CDR3 spans 15 amino acids. V dropped 0 bases and J dropped 2 bases, with 11 bases sitting between them. The CDR3 DNA sequence: TGCGCCAGCAGCTTGGTAGGCAGCCTGCAAGAGACCCAGTACTTC. Translated: CASSLVGSLQETQYF.

The V gene is TRBV29-1, the J gene TRBJ2-4, with D hard to call. Per germline, CDR1 SQVTM and CDR2 ANQGSEA. The V and J ends lost 6 bases and 6 bases respectively, with 6 bases between them. CDR3 length: 10 amino acids. This chain's CDR3 is CSVRGNIQYF. The DNA of the CDR3 is TGCAGCGTGAGAGGAAACATTCAGTACTTC.

The gene calls are TRBV4-2 and TRBJ2-1; 8 bases fit TRBD2. CDR1 and CDR2 (germline): LGHNA, YNFKEQ. CDR3 size: 17 residues. The ends lost 0 bases at V and 3 bases at J; junction bases unmatched: 7. Here the CDR3 DNA reads TGTGCCAGCAGCCAAGATTTGACGGCGGGGGGCTACAATGAGCAGTTCTTC. It translates to CASSQDLTAGGYNEQFF.

To note about this clonotype: Germline and junction disagree at one end, which may indicate a read error. The chain combines TRBV29-1 with TRBJ1-1, with D possibly being TRBD1 (5 bases). Per the germline V gene, CDR1 is SQVTM and CDR2 is ANQGSEA. This CDR3 is 12 amino acids long. CDR3 loop: CSVEEGSGGAFF. In DNA form, the CDR3 reads TGCAGCGTCGAAGAGGGGAGTGGAGGAGCTTTCTTT.

J is TRBJ2-5 and V is TRBV7-9, with D uncertain. Per germline, CDR1 SEHNR and CDR2 FQNEAQ (reference sequence). V shed 5 bases and J shed 2 bases, with 15 bases lying between them. The CDR3 length is 15 residues. CDR3 sequence reads: CASSPSWGKQETQYF. DNA for the CDR3: TGTGCCAGCAGCCCAAGCTGGGGTAAACAAGAGACCCAGTACTTC.

The J gene is TRBJ2-5, the V gene TRBV4-2; D gene unclear. The J call may be incorrect, as the DNA end agrees better with TRBJ2-7. CDR3 length: 16 amino acids. Germline values: CDR1 LGHNA, CDR2 YNFKEQ. In DNA, the CDR3 is TGTGCCAGCAGCCAAGATCCGGCAGAAGTAGTCTACGAGCAGTACTTC. Protein sequence: CASSQDPAEVVYEQYF.

This clonotype was found a few times. The chain employs TRBV7-2 and TRBJ2-5, with TRBD1 as a possible D gene (5 bases). The J call may be mistaken, given a closer DNA end match to TRBJ2-7. Germline V gene data show CDR1 as SGHTA and CDR2 as FQGNSA. The CDR3 is 15 residues long. The CDR3 region is CASSLGGEFSYEQYF. CDR3 nucleotides: TGTGCCAGCAGCTTAGGGGGCGAGTTCTCCTACGAGCAGTACTTC.

This clonotype was seen a handful of times. The chain couples TRBV4-3 to TRBJ1-3; possible D gene TRBD1, 5 bases. Germline CDR1 reads LGHNA; CDR2 reads YSLEER. V was cut by 1 base and J by 2 bases, with 9 bases left in between. The CDR3 sequence is 15 residues long. The CDR3 protein is CASSQVWGAGNTIYF. The CDR3 DNA follows: TGCGCCAGCAGCCAAGTCTGGGGGGCTGGAAACACCATATATTTT.

The rearrangement uses TRBV7-9 and TRBJ2-1, with D hard to call. Trimming cost V 5 bases and J 5 bases, with 4 bases left between them. CDR3 length: 11 amino acids. Germline V gene sequence: CDR1 SEHNR, CDR2 FQNEAQ (reference sequence). CDR3 DNA sequence: TGTGCCAGCAGCAAGAACAATGAGCAGTTCTTC. Residues: CASSKNNEQFF.

About this clonotype itself: It may be a read error: a sequence one base away is much more abundant. The J gene is TRBJ2-5, the V gene TRBV7-8; 7 bases align to TRBD1. The DNA end is more similar to TRBJ2-1, so the J call may be wrong. The CDR3 is 14 amino acids. Germline CDR1 and CDR2: SGHVS and FQNEAQ. The CDR3, as DNA: TGTGCCACCAGCTTAGGGGGCCTATACAATGAGCAGTTCTTC. It translates to CATSLGGLYNEQFF.

This clonotype has only one observation. The CDR3 bases are TGTGCCAGCAGTGCGGGACAGCACCGTACCTCCCAAGAGACCCAGTACTTC. As protein: CASSAGQHRTSQETQYF. This chain joins TRBV6-1 and TRBJ2-5, with 7 bases that match TRBD1. The V gene end was trimmed by 4 bases and the J gene end by 1 base; junction bases not matched to a gene: 12. CDR3 length equals 17 residues. Germline assignment: CDR1 MNHNS and CDR2 SASEGT.

The CDR3 bases are TGTGCCAGCAGCTGGACAGGGCCCAATCAGCCCCAGCATTTT. It translates to CASSWTGPNQPQHF. The J gene is TRBJ1-5, the V gene TRBV7-2; TRBD1 matches 8 bases. This CDR3 has 14 amino acids. Trimming cost V 4 bases and J 3 bases; bases outside gene matches: 2. Germline assignment: CDR1 SGHTA and CDR2 FQGNSA.

The V and J genes are TRBV7-8 and TRBJ2-7, with D unclear. V lost 0 bases, J lost 5 bases, and 11 bases lay in between. This CDR3 is 14 amino acids long. Germline CDR1 is SGHVS and CDR2 is FQNEAQ. In DNA, the CDR3 is TGTGCCAGCAGCTTAGCGCGTCAGAAGAACGAGCAGTACTTC. Its translation is CASSLARQKNEQYF.

This clonotype was counted between two and nine times. The V and J genes are TRBV5-6 and TRBJ2-5; D possibly corresponds to TRBD2 (6 bases). The DNA matches TRBJ2-7 better at its end, which makes the J call doubtful. The CDR3 runs 15 residues. In germline, CDR1 is SGHDT, CDR2 YYEEEE. The CDR3 sequence is CASNGGGSGSYEQYF. The CDR3 bases are TGTGCCAGCAACGGGGGAGGAAGCGGCTCCTACGAGCAGTACTTC.

The J gene is TRBJ2-7, the V gene TRBV5-1; TRBD2 matches 8 bases. The CDR3 covers 15 residues. Germline lookup yields CDR1 SGHRS and CDR2 YFSETQ. Trimming at V came to 4 bases and at J to 5 bases, leaving 11 bases not matched to a gene. For the CDR3, the DNA is TGCGCCAGCAGCGCCTCACGGGAGGGCCTCAACGAGCAGTACTTC. It encodes CASSASREGLNEQYF.